This T cell receptor beta chain was captured by sequencing in a study of CD8+ T cells in alopecia areata. The overall study: Treatment of the treated patients consisted of oral tofacitinib, 5 to 10 mg twice daily. The study's findings and limits: There was only one nonresponder, so it was unclear how baseline CD8+ expansion relates to response. Mice gave a clearer picture of TCR sharing than patients did, possibly for HLA-related reasons. Compared with normal scalp, lesional scalp had higher clonality and more expanded CD8+ clones.

Trimming took 2 bases from V and 5 from J; bases not matched to a gene: 11. The CDR3 has 15 residues. Germline loops: CDR1 GTSNPN, CDR2 SVGIG (reference sequence). Treatment defined: oral pan-JAK inhibitor, 5-10 mg twice daily. Following RNA extraction, reverse transcription yielded cDNA that acted as the sequencing template. Method: immunoSEQ multiplex PCR; TCRdb's copy keeps in-frame clones and lacks some. The data contain about 140,000 clones, around 83% of them singletons. Worth noting for this clone: Its antigen is still unknown.

The sequencing used CD8+ T cells sorted from blood, collected at week 4, from a patient treated with tofacitinib. This sequence was found in a human donor with alopecia areata. The chain combines TRBV30 with TRBJ1-1; 7 bases map to TRBD1. This CDR3 is CAWSHSPGGWTEAFF. The CDR3 DNA sequence: TGTGCCTGGAGTCATTCGCCAGGGGGTTGGACTGAAGCTTTCTTT.